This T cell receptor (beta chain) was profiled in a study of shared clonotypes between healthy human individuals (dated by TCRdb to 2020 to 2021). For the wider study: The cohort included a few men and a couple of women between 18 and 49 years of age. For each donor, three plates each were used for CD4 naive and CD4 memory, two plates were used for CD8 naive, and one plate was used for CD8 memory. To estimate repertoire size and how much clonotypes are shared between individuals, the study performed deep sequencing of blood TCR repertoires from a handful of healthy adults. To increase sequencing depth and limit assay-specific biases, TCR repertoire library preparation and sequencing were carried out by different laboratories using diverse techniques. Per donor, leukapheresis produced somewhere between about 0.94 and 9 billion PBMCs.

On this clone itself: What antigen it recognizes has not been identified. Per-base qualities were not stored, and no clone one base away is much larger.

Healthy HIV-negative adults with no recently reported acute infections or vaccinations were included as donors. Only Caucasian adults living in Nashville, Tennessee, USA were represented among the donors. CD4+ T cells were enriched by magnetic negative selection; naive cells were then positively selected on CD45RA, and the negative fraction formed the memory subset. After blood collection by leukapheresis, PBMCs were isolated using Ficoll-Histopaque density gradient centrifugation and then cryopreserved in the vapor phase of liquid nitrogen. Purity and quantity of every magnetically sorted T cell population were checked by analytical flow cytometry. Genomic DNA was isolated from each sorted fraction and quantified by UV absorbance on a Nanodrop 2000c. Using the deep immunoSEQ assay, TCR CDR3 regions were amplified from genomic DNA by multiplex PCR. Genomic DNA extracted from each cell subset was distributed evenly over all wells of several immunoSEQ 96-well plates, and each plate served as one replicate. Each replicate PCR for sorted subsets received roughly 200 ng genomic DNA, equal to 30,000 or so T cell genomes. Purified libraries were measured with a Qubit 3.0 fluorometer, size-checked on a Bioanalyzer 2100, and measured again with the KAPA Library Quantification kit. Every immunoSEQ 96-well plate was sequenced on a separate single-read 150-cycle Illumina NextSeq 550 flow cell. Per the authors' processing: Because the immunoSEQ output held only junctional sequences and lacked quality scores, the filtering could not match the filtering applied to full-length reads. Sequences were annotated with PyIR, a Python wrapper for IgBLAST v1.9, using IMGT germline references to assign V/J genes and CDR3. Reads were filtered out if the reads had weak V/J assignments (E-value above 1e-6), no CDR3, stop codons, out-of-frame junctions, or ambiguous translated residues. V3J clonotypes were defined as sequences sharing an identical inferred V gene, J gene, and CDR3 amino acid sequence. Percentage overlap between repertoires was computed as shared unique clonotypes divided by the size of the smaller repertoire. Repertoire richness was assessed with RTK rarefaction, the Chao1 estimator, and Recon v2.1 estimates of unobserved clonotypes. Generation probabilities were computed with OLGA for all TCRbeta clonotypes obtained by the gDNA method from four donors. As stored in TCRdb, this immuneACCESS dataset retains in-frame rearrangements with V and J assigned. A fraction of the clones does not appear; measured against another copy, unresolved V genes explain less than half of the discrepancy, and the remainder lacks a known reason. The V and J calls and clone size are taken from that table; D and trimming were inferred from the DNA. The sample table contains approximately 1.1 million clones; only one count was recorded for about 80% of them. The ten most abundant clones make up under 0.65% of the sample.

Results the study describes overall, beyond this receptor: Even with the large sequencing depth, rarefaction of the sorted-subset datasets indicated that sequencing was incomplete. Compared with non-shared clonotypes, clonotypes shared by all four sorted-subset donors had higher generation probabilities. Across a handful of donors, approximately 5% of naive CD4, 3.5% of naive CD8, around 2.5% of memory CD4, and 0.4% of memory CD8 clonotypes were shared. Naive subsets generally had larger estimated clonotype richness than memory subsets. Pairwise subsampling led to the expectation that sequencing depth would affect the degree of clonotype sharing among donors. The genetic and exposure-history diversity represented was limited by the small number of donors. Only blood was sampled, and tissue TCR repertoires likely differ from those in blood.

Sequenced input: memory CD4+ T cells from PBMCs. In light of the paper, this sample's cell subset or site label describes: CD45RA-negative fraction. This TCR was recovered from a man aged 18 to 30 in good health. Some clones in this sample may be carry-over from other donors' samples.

DNA sequence: TGTGCCACCAGCAGAAAGGGTCGGACCGGGGAGCTGTTTTTT. This codes for CATSRKGRTGELFF. Here the chain combines TRBV15 and TRBJ2-2; no D gene is confidently identified. The CDR3 spans 14 residues, from the cysteine through the phenylalanine. Just CDR3 DNA is preserved here, 42 bases in frame from base 1. Trimming at the junction amounts to 2 bases on V and 5 bases on J, and the germline ends lie 9 bases apart. From the germline V gene (reference sequence), CDR1 is LNHNV and CDR2 is YYDKDF. The entire variable domain, with the stretches around the CDR3 drawn from the reference TRBV15 and TRBJ2-2 proteins, is DAMVIQNPRYQVTQFGKPVTLSCSQTLNHNVMYWYQQKSSQAPKLLFHYYDKDFNNEADTPDNFQSRRPNTSFCFLDIRSPGLGDTAMYLCATSRKGRTGELFFGEGSRLTVL.